This T cell receptor (beta chain) emerged from a study of T-cell reconstitution after alpha-beta-depleted transplantation in children. Study results and limitations: Reports say that about two months after transplant, the alpha-beta T cells came out of several hundred graft clones that had expanded. TCRbeta diversity was high at day 60 in some patients (a result of surviving recipient T cells and thymic progenitors).

This CDR3 region has 14 residues. The germline gives CDR1 MGHRA, CDR2 YSYEKL. V was shortened by 4 bases and J by 2 bases, with 12 bases between the two germline ends. Many counts were recorded for this clonotype. Antigen specificity is unknown. The authors prepared the TCRbeta library with unique molecular identifiers. TCRdb passed the PCR reads through MiXCR, listing each CDR3 protein once. This table has hundreds of thousands of distinct CDR3 sequences, around 7.7% appearing once. Sequences were derived from PBMCs, mostly from graft donor cells, sampled 360 days after TCRalphabeta/CD19-depleted stem cell transplant. The receptor was isolated from a male patient between 2 and 10 years old who had a stem cell transplant for acute myeloid leukemia, so the T cells may come from the graft donor. This chain connects TRBV4-1 to TRBJ2-7; D is undetermined. The CDR3 here is CASSLNYVPYEQYF. CDR3 nucleotides: TGCGCCAGCAGCCTTAACTACGTCCCCTACGAGCAGTACTTC.